This TCR beta chain was sequenced during a study of cytomegalovirus exposure and HLA in healthy donors. A remark on this clone: Its matching antigen is unknown.

Germline CDR1 SGHTA, CDR2 FQGNSA. CDR3 length: 17 amino acids. V was pared by 7 bases and J by 5 bases, with 23 bases between. Findings of the study overall: The study designated around 150 TCR beta chains cytomegalovirus-associated. The classifier, whose performance was assessed in both the original and validation cohorts, reportedly diagnosed cytomegalovirus status with high specificity and sensitivity. While the bulk of TCR sequences proved rare, some public TCRs turned up in many donors. Through in vitro validation, a few CMV-associated chains were shown to be specific for CMV antigens.

Clones were sequenced by immunoSEQ multiplex PCR, and TCRdb holds only the in-frame ones, with some missing. The data show about 140,000 clones, 80% to 90% seen once. The sample was PBMCs. J is TRBJ2-2 and V is TRBV7-2; D possibly corresponds to TRBD2 (6 bases). This TCR was sampled from a man between 18 and 29 years old in good health and CMV-seropositive. CDR3 nucleotide sequence: TGTGCCAGCACGCATATTCTGGCAGGGAGGTATACCGGGGAGCTGTTTTTT. Translated, it gives CASTHILAGRYTGELFF. The full variable domain, with the rest looked up from reference TRBV7-2 and TRBJ2-2, is GAGVSQSPSNKVTEKGKDVELRCDPISGHTALYWYRQSLGQGLEFLIYFQGNSAPDKSGLPSDRFSAERTGGSVSTLTIQRTQQEDSAVYLCASTHILAGRYTGELFFGEGSRLTVL.